This T cell receptor beta chain came from a study of beta chain features in type 1 diabetes. General study points: For patients, the naive, central memory and Treg TCRB repertoires appeared more alike than for healthy donors. Researchers report that Type 1 diabetes patients had moderately but significantly shorter TCRB CDR3s across all four CD4+ subsets.

A few counts support this clone. Antigen: not known. Averaging approximately 110 mL, one heparinised blood draw came from each individual donor. Researchers reported sorting CD4+ naive, central memory, regulatory and stem cell-like memory cells via CD45RO/CCR7/CD25/CD127/CD95/CD27. There are 14 residues in the CDR3. Looked up from germline, CDR1 is SGHDN and CDR2 is FVKESK. Trimming left V 4 bases short and J 8 bases short, with 15 bases between. Expressed TCRB transcripts were sequenced because the isolated RNA had all been reverse transcribed beforehand. Around 3.57 million reads was the average for naive, central memory and regulatory T cell samples. The table came from immunoSEQ multiplex PCR; TCRdb's copy has only in-frame clones and leaves some out. The data show about 650,000 clones, with 9.5% to 15% seen just once and more than 0.1% held by the top ten.

Input material: naive CD4+ T cells from blood. This clonotype was obtained from a young man with type 1 diabetes. This chain connects TRBV14 to TRBJ2-1; possible D gene TRBD2, 5 bases. The CDR3 loop reads CASSPDLAFHEQFF. The CDR3 DNA sequence: TGTGCCAGCAGCCCCGATCTAGCATTCCATGAGCAGTTCTTC.